This T cell receptor (beta chain) was captured in a study of CD8+ T cells in alopecia areata. As for the study in general: Tofacitinib administration persisted for 6 to 18 months, succeeded by 6 months off drug.

The authors extracted RNA and reverse transcribed it into cDNA as the sequencing template. TCRdb's copy holds only in-frame clones and misses some; the assay was immunoSEQ multiplex PCR. The sample holds 130,000 or so clones, around 83% seen once. Germline-derived CDR1 and CDR2 are MDHEN and SYDVKM. There are 12 residues in the CDR3. Treatment meaning: oral pan-JAK inhibitor, 5-10 mg twice daily. The sequence was collected from a human donor with alopecia areata. The V call is TRBV28, the J call TRBJ2-5, with D uncertain. Near its end, the DNA agrees better with TRBJ2-7, so the J call may be wrong. Specimen: CD8+ T cells sorted from blood, collected at week 4, from a patient treated with tofacitinib. The chain's CDR3 is CASSFSSYEQYF. DNA of the CDR3: TGTGCCAGCAGTTTCTCCTCCTACGAGCAGTACTTC.